Listed below are T cell receptor beta chains from one sample, sequenced in a study of Graves' ophthalmopathy and Graves' hyperthyroidism. TCRdb itself ran the multiplex PCR reads through MiXCR, one entry per CDR3 protein. The sample includes roughly 1.1 million distinct CDR3 sequences, 35% to 40% of them seen just once. Sequencing was done on a sample of peripheral blood or thyroid tissue (not recorded which). These TCRs come from an adult man with Graves' hyperthyroidism. Each CDR3 is given without its conserved first and last residue. Each record gives: CDR3 protein, V gene, D gene. The D gene is left open where the match is weak.

CDR3 protein: ASSPYTGELF
V gene: TRBV14
D gene: NA

CDR3 protein: SAAQGIAYEQY
V gene: TRBV29-1
D gene: NA

CDR3 protein: ASRYQGAGSNQPQH
V gene: TRBV24-1
D gene: TRBD1

CDR3 protein: ASLLTGGYTIY
V gene: TRBV2
D gene: NA

CDR3 protein: ASSLIGVSTGELF
V gene: TRBV7-3
D gene: NA

CDR3 protein: ASSLVQGIDEQY
V gene: TRBV5-1
D gene: NA

CDR3 protein: ATRGWDRGPETQH
V gene: TRBV15
D gene: TRBD1

CDR3 protein: APAGGKENQPQH
V gene: TRBV19
D gene: NA

CDR3 protein: SAKPRDRVFHEQY
V gene: TRBV20-1
D gene: TRBD1

CDR3 protein: ASSLAGNQA
V gene: TRBV11-1
D gene: NA

CDR3 protein: AISESTGGAGEAF
V gene: TRBV10-3
D gene: TRBD1

CDR3 protein: ASSRSGRQETQY
V gene: TRBV3-1
D gene: TRBD2

CDR3 protein: ATRSGPQETQY
V gene: TRBV12-3/TRBV12-4
D gene: NA

CDR3 protein: SEQGGNYGYT
V gene: TRBV29-1
D gene: NA

CDR3 protein: AISIGELETQY
V gene: TRBV10-3
D gene: NA

CDR3 protein: ASSSTTATFLPTQY
V gene: TRBV5-6
D gene: NA

CDR3 protein: ASSIDRNSYEQY
V gene: TRBV19
D gene: NA

CDR3 protein: SVRRRSYEQY
V gene: TRBV29-1
D gene: NA

CDR3 protein: ASNQGEPRGPGEKLF
V gene: TRBV3-1
D gene: NA

CDR3 protein: ASSLVKNTEAF
V gene: TRBV12-3/TRBV12-4
D gene: NA

CDR3 protein: ASSPRVNSYEQY
V gene: TRBV9
D gene: NA

CDR3 protein: ASSFARNSPLH
V gene: TRBV7-2
D gene: NA

CDR3 protein: ATSARGGSNQPQH
V gene: TRBV24-1
D gene: NA

CDR3 protein: SVASPHGYEQY
V gene: TRBV29-1
D gene: NA

CDR3 protein: ASSLSHKQGFGYT
V gene: TRBV7-8
D gene: NA

CDR3 protein: ASSVRNTEAFRETQY
V gene: TRBV10-2
D gene: NA

CDR3 protein: ASSYWTEGGYEQY
V gene: TRBV6-2/TRBV6-3
D gene: NA

CDR3 protein: ASSPGTPPYEH
V gene: TRBV11-2
D gene: NA

CDR3 protein: ASSLADRGPNEQY
V gene: TRBV7-2
D gene: TRBD1

CDR3 protein: ASSQGAGQGSPLH
V gene: TRBV4-3
D gene: NA

CDR3 protein: ASSQHDTQETQY
V gene: TRBV5-5
D gene: NA

CDR3 protein: SARSGSQGEQY
V gene: TRBV20-1
D gene: TRBD2

CDR3 protein: AIMASGDEQY
V gene: TRBV10-3
D gene: NA

CDR3 protein: ASSRHRGSSDQPQH
V gene: TRBV6-2/TRBV6-3
D gene: TRBD1

CDR3 protein: ASSPPGATGEQY
V gene: TRBV7-9
D gene: NA

CDR3 protein: ASTGTGEAGELF
V gene: TRBV9
D gene: TRBD1

CDR3 protein: ATSGESGRDHVLT
V gene: TRBV15
D gene: NA

CDR3 protein: ASCTGGTNEKLF
V gene: TRBV10-2
D gene: TRBD1

CDR3 protein: ASSLRLIPGQGYEAF
V gene: TRBV5-6
D gene: TRBD1

CDR3 protein: ASSWGTSLNIQY
V gene: TRBV11-2
D gene: NA

CDR3 protein: ASSPDTQYGYT
V gene: TRBV7-2
D gene: NA

CDR3 protein: SVKGGALEPQY
V gene: TRBV29-1
D gene: NA

CDR3 protein: ASTEPQGATEAF
V gene: TRBV7-2
D gene: TRBD1

CDR3 protein: SAPTGANQETQY
V gene: TRBV20-1
D gene: TRBD1

CDR3 protein: ASLSRAGEQY
V gene: TRBV2
D gene: NA

CDR3 protein: ASSQVGTGEYEQY
V gene: TRBV4-1
D gene: TRBD1

CDR3 protein: AISESKGKEQY
V gene: TRBV10-3
D gene: NA

CDR3 protein: ASSLNTGLAGAETQY
V gene: TRBV7-2
D gene: TRBD2

CDR3 protein: ASSTSPETQY
V gene: TRBV12-3/TRBV12-4
D gene: NA

CDR3 protein: ASSARSGTGFTEAF
V gene: TRBV9
D gene: TRBD1

CDR3 protein: ASSYSGVPRTEAF
V gene: TRBV6-5
D gene: NA

CDR3 protein: SAGDPRGNFQETQY
V gene: TRBV20-1
D gene: NA

CDR3 protein: ASSWGLPARQPQH
V gene: TRBV12-3/TRBV12-4
D gene: NA

CDR3 protein: ASSFSMTGRLNTEAF
V gene: TRBV7-9
D gene: TRBD1